This T cell receptor beta chain originates from a study of T-cell reconstitution after alpha-beta-depleted transplantation in children (dated by TCRdb to about 2016). General notes on the study: The study quantitatively tracked T-cell immune reconstitution after TCRalphabeta/CD19-depleted allogeneic hematopoietic cell transplantation in children using TCR repertoire profiling.

What this sample's treatment or condition label stands for: allogeneic hematopoietic cell transplantation with graft depleted of TCRalphabeta T cells and CD19 B cells. The transplant recipients were children given TCRalphabeta/CD19-depleted allogeneic hematopoietic cell grafts. As to this clonotype: No antigen is known for it. No base quality values were provided; no much bigger clone lies one nucleotide off.

The CDR3 starts with the cysteine, ends with the phenylalanine, and has 16 residues. Kept here is only the CDR3 DNA, which spans 48 bases and is read in frame from base 1. For this chain, trimming is 2 bases at the V end and 8 bases at the J end, and the number of junction bases without a gene match is 10. CDR1 and CDR2, looked up from the germline V gene, are MNHEY and SVGEGT. General conclusions and limits of the study: Over the following months the frequencies of hyperexpanded clones went down, and after one year T-cell counts and TCRbeta diversity were mostly credited to newly produced T cells. In some patients, high TCRbeta diversity at day 60 was attributed to recipient T cells and intrathymic progenitors that had survived conditioning. About two months after transplant, the apparently early recovery of alphabetaT-cell counts reportedly depended on just several hundred clones that had expanded rapidly and came from non-depleted graft cells.

The library was obtained by PCR. TCRdb shows the sequencer as Illumina HiSeq 2500. TCR libraries were prepared with molecular barcoding, using unique molecular identifiers to normalize TCRbeta repertoire quantification. TCRdb itself trimmed the public reads at Q25 with fastp, ran MiXCR and retained productive beta chains. Identical CDR3 protein sequences are pooled into one entry, listed with their most common genes and DNA. The sample contains about a million distinct CDR3 sequences, under 30% of them found a single time. Roughly 30% of the sample is taken by the ten largest. The sequences come from PBMCs, mostly from graft donor cells, collected 360 days after TCRalphabeta/CD19-depleted stem cell transplant. Here the chain combines TRBV6-2 or TRBV6-3 and TRBJ2-1, with 9 bases matching TRBD2. The TCR comes from a boy under three years old who had a stem cell transplant for SCID, so the T cells may come from the graft donor. The CDR3 has the sequence CASSYGRVSGGDEQFF. The sequenced DNA: TGTGCCAGCAGTTACGGCCGGGTTAGCGGGGGTGATGAGCAGTTCTTC.